This entry describes one TCR beta chain. Each CDR3 protein gets one entry after TCRdb re-called the RACE reads with MiXCR. The table records about 84,000 distinct CDR3 sequences, under 11% of them present only once. V shed 2 bases and J 2 bases; nucleotides not matched to a gene: 4. Germline CDR1 is SGHNT and CDR2 is YENEEA. This CDR3 has 15 residues. The sample comes from a study of human T cells and chemical hapten exposure. Time point reported: patch test 2, 6 weeks after DPC sensitization. Treatment denoted: therapeutic diphenylcyclopropenone sensitization with weekly scalp DPC. This sample comprised whole blood, obtained in connection with sensitization to the hapten diphenylcyclopropenone (DPC). The V gene is TRBV11-3, the J gene TRBJ2-5; 8 positions agree with TRBD2. The sequence was collected from a woman aged 50 to 65 with alopecia areata. Some clones in this sample may be carry-over from other donors' samples. The CDR3 nucleotides read TGTGCCAGCAGCTTACAAAGCGGGAGACAAGAGACCCAGTACTTC. Translation: CASSLQSGRQETQYF.